A single T cell receptor beta chain is shown here with its context. TCRdb reprocessed the RT-PCR reads with MiXCR, giving one entry per CDR3 protein. This sample has about 700,000 distinct CDR3 sequences, with 13% to 15% found just once. This sequence was found in a female donor in good health, serving as a healthy control. Material for sequencing was memory CD4+ T cells from blood.

CDR3 region: CASSDWKGSQPQHF. CDR3 nucleotides: TGTGCCAGCAGTGACTGGAAGGGAAGTCAGCCCCAGCATTTT. The chain recombines TRBV25-1 with TRBJ1-5; no firm D call. V gave up 3 bases and J gave up 6 bases, with 12 bases separating them. CDR3 size: 14 residues. Looked up from germline, CDR1 is MGHDK and CDR2 is SYGVNS.